The TCR beta chain described here comes from a study of blood T cell repertoires in COVID-19 (TCRdb year 2020). Background for the entire study: The collaborator samples originated in the United States, Italy and Spain and spanned the acute and convalescent phases of COVID-19. The prospective study material was composed of cDNA or gDNA derived from T cells, B-cell-depleted T cells, or PBMCs. Subjects who had been exposed to COVID-19, were actively infected with it, or had recovered from it provided the deeply sampled blood TCRbeta repertoires that made up the dataset. The repertoires were made available in a free public database intended to serve as a resource for research on the immune response to SARS-CoV-2. The samples were drawn from the first 160 participants of the ongoing ImmuneRACE study and from over 950 subjects provided by 6 global collaborators. Sample metadata almost always included a de-identified subject ID, COVID-19 status, age in years and sex. Where available, HLA class I and class II types were taken from metadata supplied by the sample provider and were not determined by assay-based typing.

The cysteine opens and the phenylalanine closes a CDR3 of 16 amino acids. Kept here is only the CDR3 DNA, which spans 48 bases and is read in frame from base 1. Via the germline V gene, CDR1 is SGHTA and CDR2 FQGTGA. Ends trimmed: V by 5 bases, J by 2 bases; bases unmatched to a gene: 7. About this clone: It lacks a known antigen. No base quality values were provided; no much bigger clone lies one nucleotide off.

The study at large found these results: The quantity of clinical and demographic metadata differed by source and by participant and was supplied without curation.

Collaborating institutions collected whole blood in K2EDTA tubes following their own protocols. For TCRbeta analysis, collaborators shipped samples as frozen whole blood, isolated PBMCs, or DNA extracted from either of those sample types. TCRbeta CDR3 regions were amplified from genomic DNA using the immunoSEQ Assay, a bias-controlled multiplex PCR. The published analysis was carried out like this. The number of nucleated cells in each sample was estimated from the amplification of reference gene primers within the assay. Sequence reads were collapsed and filtered to measure the absolute abundance of every unique TCRbeta CDR3 rearrangement. For each sample, productive Simpson clonality was calculated by taking the square root of Simpson's diversity index across productive rearrangements. As stored in TCRdb, this immuneACCESS dataset retains in-frame rearrangements with V and J assigned. A fraction of the clones does not appear; measured against another copy, unresolved V genes explain less than half of the discrepancy, and the remainder lacks a known reason. That table furnishes V, J and clone size, whereas the DNA furnished D and trimming. This sample has 40,000 to 45,000 clones in its table, and 89% of those were observed once. The ten largest clones add up to around a fifth of the sample.

The sequence links TRBV7-3 to TRBJ2-1, with 9 bases matching TRBD2. The TCR was taken from a man aged 50 to 60 with active COVID-19. Sequences were obtained from peripheral blood. The sequence in DNA is TGTGCCAGCAGCCCCTACACTAGCGGGCCCTACAATGAGCAGTTCTTC. Protein translation: CASSPYTSGPYNEQFF.